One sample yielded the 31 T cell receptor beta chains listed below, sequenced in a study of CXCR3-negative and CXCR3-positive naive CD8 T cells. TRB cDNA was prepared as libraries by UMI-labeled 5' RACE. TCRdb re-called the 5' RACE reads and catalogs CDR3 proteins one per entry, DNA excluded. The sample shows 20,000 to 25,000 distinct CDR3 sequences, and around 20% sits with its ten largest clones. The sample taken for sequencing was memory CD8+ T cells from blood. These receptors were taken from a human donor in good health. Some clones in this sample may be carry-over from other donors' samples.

CDR3 sequence: CASSSPPGELYNEQFF. The rearrangement links TRBV28 to TRBJ2-1; the TRBD1 assignment by TCRdb is unverifiable without DNA. The CDR3 is 16 amino acids. Germline assignment: CDR1 MDHEN and CDR2 SYDVKM.

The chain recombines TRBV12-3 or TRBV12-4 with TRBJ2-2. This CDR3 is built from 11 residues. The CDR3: CASSYGGELFF.

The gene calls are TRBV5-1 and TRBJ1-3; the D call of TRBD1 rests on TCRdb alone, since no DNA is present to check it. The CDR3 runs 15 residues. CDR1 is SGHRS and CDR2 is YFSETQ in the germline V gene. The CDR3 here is CASSLGTTSGNTIYF.

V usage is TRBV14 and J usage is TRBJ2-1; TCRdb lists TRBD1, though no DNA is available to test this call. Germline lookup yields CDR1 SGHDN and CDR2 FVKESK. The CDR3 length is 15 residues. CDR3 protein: CASSLGPTGFVVQFF.

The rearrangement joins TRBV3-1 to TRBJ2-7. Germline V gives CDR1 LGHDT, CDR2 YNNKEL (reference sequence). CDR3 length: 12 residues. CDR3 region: CASSLYDREQYF.

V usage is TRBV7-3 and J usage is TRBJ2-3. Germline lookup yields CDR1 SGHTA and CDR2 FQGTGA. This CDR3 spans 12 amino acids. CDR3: CASSWLTDTQYF.

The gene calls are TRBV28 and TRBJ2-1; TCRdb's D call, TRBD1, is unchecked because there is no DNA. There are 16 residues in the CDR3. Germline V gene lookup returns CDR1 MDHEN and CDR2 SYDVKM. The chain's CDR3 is CASSLPQGQGGNEQFF.

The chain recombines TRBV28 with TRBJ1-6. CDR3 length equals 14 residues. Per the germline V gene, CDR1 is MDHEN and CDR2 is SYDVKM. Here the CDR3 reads CASSLLGRNSPLHF.

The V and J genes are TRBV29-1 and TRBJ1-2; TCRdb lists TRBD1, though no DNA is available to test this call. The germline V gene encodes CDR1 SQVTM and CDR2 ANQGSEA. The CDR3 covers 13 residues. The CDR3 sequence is CSGSDRDNHGYTF.

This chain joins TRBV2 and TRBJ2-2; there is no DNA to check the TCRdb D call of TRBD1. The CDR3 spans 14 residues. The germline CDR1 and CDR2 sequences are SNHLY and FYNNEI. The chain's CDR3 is CASRDGTHTGELFF. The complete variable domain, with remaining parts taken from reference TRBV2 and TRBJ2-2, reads EPEVTQTPSHQVTQMGQEVILRCVPISNHLYFYWYRQILGQKVEFLVSFYNNEISEKSEIFDDQFSVERPDGSNFTLKIRSTKLEDSAMYFCASRDGTHTGELFFGEGSRLTVL.

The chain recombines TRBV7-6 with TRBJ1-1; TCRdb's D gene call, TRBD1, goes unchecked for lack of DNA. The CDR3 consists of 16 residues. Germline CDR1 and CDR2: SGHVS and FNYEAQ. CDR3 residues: CASSHGLGGWNTEAFF.

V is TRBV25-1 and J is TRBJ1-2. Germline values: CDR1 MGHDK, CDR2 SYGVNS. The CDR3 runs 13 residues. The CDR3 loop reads CASIGQNDYGYTF.

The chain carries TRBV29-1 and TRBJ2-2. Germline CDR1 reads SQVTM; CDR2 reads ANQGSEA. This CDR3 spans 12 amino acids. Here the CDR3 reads CSVEENTRELFF.

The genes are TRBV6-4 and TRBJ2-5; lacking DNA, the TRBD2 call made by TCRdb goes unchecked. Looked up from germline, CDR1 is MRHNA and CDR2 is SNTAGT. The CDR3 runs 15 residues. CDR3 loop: CASSVRTSGEETQYF.

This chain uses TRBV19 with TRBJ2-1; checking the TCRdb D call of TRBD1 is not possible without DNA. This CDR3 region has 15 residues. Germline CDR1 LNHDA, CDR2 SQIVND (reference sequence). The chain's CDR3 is CASSIAGTNDNEQFF.

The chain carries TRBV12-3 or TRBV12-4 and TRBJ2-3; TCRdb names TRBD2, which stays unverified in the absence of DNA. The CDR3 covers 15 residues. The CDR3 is CASSLGRAVWDTQYF.

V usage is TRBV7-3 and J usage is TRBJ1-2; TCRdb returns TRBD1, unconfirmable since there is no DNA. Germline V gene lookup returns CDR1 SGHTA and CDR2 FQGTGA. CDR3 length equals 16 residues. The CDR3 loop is CASSSLARTGFDGYTF. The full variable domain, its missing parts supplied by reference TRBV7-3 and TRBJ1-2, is GAGVSQTPSNKVTEKGKYVELRCDPISGHTALYWYRQSLGQGPEFLIYFQGTGAADDSGLPNDRFFAVRPEGSVSTLKIQRTERGDSAVYLCASSSLARTGFDGYTFGSGTRLTVV.

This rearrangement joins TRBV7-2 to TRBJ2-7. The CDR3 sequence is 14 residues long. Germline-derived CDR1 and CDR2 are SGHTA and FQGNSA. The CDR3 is CASSLGGISYEQYF.

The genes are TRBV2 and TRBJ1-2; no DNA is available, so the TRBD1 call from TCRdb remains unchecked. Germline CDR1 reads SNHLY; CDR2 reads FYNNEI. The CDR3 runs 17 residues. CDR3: CASSEAARDTFNYGYTF.

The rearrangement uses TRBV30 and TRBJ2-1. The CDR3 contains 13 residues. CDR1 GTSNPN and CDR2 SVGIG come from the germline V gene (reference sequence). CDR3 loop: CAWSLVAYNEQFF.

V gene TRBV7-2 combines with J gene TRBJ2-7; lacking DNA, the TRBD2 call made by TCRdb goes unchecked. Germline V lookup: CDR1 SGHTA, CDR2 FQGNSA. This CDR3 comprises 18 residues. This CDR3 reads CASSLEIEAGSPHHEQYF.

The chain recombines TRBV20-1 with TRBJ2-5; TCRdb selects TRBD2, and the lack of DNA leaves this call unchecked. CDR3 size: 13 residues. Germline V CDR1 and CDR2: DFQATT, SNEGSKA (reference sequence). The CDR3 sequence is CSALAGGGETQYF.

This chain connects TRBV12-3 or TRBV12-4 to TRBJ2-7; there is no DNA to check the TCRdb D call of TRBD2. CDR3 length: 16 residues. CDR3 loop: CASSTPGLARSYEQYF.

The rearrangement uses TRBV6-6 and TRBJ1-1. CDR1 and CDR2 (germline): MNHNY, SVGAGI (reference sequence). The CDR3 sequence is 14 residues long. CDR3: CASSYSAENTEAFF.

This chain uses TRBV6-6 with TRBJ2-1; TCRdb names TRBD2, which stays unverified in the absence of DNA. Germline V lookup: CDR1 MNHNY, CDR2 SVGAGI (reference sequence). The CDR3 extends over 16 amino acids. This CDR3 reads CASSYSTSGAYNEQFF.

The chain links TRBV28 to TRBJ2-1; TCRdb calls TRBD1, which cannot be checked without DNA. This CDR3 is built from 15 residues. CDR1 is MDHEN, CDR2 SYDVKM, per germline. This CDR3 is CASSFSRDRGDEQFF.

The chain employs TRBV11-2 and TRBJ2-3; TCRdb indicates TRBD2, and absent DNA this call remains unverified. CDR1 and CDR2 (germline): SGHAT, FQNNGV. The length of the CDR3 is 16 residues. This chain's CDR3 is CASSPLAGGEADTQYF.

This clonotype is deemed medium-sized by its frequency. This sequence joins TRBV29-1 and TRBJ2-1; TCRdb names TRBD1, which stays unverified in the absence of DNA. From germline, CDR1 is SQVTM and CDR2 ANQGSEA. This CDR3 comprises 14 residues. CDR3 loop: CSAEAEPGYNEQFF.

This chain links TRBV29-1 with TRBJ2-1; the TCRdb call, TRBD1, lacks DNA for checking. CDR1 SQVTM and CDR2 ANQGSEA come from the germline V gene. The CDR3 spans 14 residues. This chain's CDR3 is CSVDSPLAENEQFF.

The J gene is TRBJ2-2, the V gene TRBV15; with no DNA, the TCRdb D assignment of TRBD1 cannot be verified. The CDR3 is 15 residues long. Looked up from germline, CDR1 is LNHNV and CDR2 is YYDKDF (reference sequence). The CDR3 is CATSRDRGDTGELFF.

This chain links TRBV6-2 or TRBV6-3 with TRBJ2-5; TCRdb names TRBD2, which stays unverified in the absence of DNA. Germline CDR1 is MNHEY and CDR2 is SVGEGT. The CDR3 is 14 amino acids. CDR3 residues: CASSYWEGTETQYF.